Shown below are 11 T cell receptor beta chains from a single sample sequenced in a study of T cell changes during pregnancy in multiple sclerosis. Repertoires were generated with immunoSEQ multiplex PCR, while TCRdb's copy carries only in-frame clones and drops some. The table shows about 44,000 clones, with 95% to 97% occurring only once. The starting material was peripheral blood, obtained in the second trimester of pregnancy. These receptors all stem from a female donor with multiple sclerosis, enrolled in a pregnancy study.

The chain has TRBV2 and TRBJ1-6, with a weak D call TRBD1 (5 bases). V was cut by 4 bases and J by 14 bases, with 12 bases left in between. CDR1 is SNHLY and CDR2 is FYNNEI in the germline V gene. This CDR3 region has 12 residues. CDR3 DNA sequence: TGTGCCAGCAGTGCCGGACCGACAGCCCTCCACTTT. Protein: CASSAGPTALHF.

The V and J genes are TRBV27 and TRBJ1-2; D unresolved. CDR3 length: 14 residues. Germline CDR1 is MNHEY and CDR2 is SMNVEV (reference sequence). V lost 0 bases, J lost 2 bases, and 7 bases lay in between. The DNA of the CDR3 is TGTGCCAGCAGTTTATCGCACAAGAACTATGGCTACACCTTC. It codes for CASSLSHKNYGYTF.

This clone was seen just once. The chain combines TRBV19 with TRBJ2-6, with TRBD1 identical over 8 bases. Germline V gene lookup returns CDR1 LNHDA and CDR2 SQIVND (reference sequence). The CDR3 runs to 16 residues. The J segment lost 0 bases and the V segment lost 8 bases, leaving 6 bases of the junction unmatched. CDR3 in amino acids: CASRQGALSGANVLTF. DNA for the CDR3: TGTGCCAGTCGTCAGGGGGCCCTCTCTGGGGCCAACGTCCTGACTTTC.

For this clone: A read error may account for a junction end that differs from germline. Other DNA variants within this sample encode the same CDR3. The J gene is TRBJ1-1, the V gene TRBV10-3; no clear D. Germline CDR1 ENHRY, CDR2 SYGVKD. This CDR3 spans 14 amino acids. The CDR3 bases are TGCGCCATCAGTGAAAGACTGGAGAACACTGAAGCTTTCTTT. Protein sequence: CAISERLENTEAFF.

This chain joins TRBV19 and TRBJ2-3, with D possibly TRBD2 on 6 matching bases. This CDR3 spans 16 amino acids. V was shortened by 6 bases and J by 0 bases, with 16 bases between the two germline ends. In germline, CDR1 is LNHDA, CDR2 SQIVND (reference sequence). The CDR3, as DNA: TGTGCCAGTAGCCTACGGGGACTGTCAAGCACAGATACGCAGTATTTT. It specifies CASSLRGLSSTDTQYF.

The chain has TRBV30 and TRBJ1-5; 8 bases fit TRBD1. CDR3 length: 18 residues. Per germline, CDR1 GTSNPN and CDR2 SVGIG (reference sequence). V lost 2 bases to trimming and J lost 4 bases; unmatched junction nucleotides: 16. CDR3 DNA sequence: TGTGCCTGGAGTTATCACCGTGGGGCAGGGGGCCGTAATCAGCCCCAGCATTTT. It encodes CAWSYHRGAGGRNQPQHF.

A note on this clone: Other DNA sequences in the sample encode the same CDR3. V and J are TRBV5-1 and TRBJ2-7; D is unclear. The V gene lost 1 base and the J gene lost 2 bases, with 4 bases spanning the gap. This CDR3 is 12 amino acids long. Per germline, CDR1 SGHRS and CDR2 YFSETQ. CDR3 protein: CASSLSAYEQYF. The CDR3 DNA reads as TGCGCCAGCAGCTTGTCTGCCTACGAGCAGTACTTC.

The V call is TRBV27, the J call TRBJ2-3, with a possible D match to TRBD2 (5 bases). CDR1 MNHEY and CDR2 SMNVEV come from the germline V gene (reference sequence). Trimming stripped 5 bases from V and 1 base from J, with 16 bases between. This CDR3 is 16 amino acids long. CDR3 in DNA: TGTGCCAGCAGTCAGGATATGGGTAGCGGCACAGATACGCAGTATTTT. This gives the protein CASSQDMGSGTDTQYF.

This sequence joins TRBV10-1 and TRBJ2-1; TRBD2 aligns across 16 bases. The J segment lost 9 bases and the V segment lost 4 bases, leaving 6 bases of the junction unmatched. Germline values: CDR1 WNHNN, CDR2 SYGVQD (reference sequence). The CDR3 is 16 amino acids. CDR3 in amino acids: CASSGGTSGRASEQFF. CDR3 DNA: TGCGCCAGCAGTGGCGGGACTAGCGGGAGGGCCTCTGAGCAGTTCTTC.

The chain employs TRBV6-5 and TRBJ2-1, with D possibly matching TRBD2 (6 bases). V was cut by 5 bases and J by 8 bases, with 16 bases left in between. Germline V CDR1 and CDR2: MNHEY, SVGAGI. The CDR3 has 14 amino acids. CDR3 coding DNA: TGTGCCAGCAGTAAAACGGGGGTTCACGATGAGCAGTTCTTC. Protein sequence: CASSKTGVHDEQFF.

The chain is built from TRBV4-3 and TRBJ1-5; 8 positions match TRBD1. The CDR3 spans 15 residues. V was pared by 0 bases and J by 6 bases, with 4 bases of the junction left unmatched. Germline CDR1 LGHNA, CDR2 YSLEER. The CDR3 region has the DNA TGCGCCAGCAGCCAAGACAGGGGGCGTAGTCAGCCCCAGCATTTT. It translates to CASSQDRGRSQPQHF.